Presented here are 11 T cell receptor beta chains from one specimen sequenced in a study of T cell repertoires in cytomegalovirus infection. TCRdb re-called the reads with MiXCR, one entry per CDR3 protein. Of 100,000 to 150,000 distinct CDR3 sequences in the sample, 8% to 9% were seen once. Sequencing was carried out using PBMCs. These receptor sequences come from a human donor in good health (CMV status not recorded). Some clones in this sample may be carry-over from other donors' samples.

Only a few counts were recorded for this clonotype. The rearrangement joins TRBV29-1 to TRBJ2-1; 12 bases map to TRBD2. The CDR3 covers 15 residues. The V segment lost 5 bases and the J segment 7 bases; nucleotides outside the gene matches: 9. Germline V gene sequence: CDR1 SQVTM, CDR2 ANQGSEA. The CDR3, as DNA: TGCAGCGTTCGACGACTAGCGGGGGCCCTTAATGAGCAGTTCTTC. This sequence encodes CSVRRLAGALNEQFF.

This clonotype has at least ten counts. The chain couples TRBV7-9 to TRBJ1-4; D unresolved. The germline V gene has CDR1 SEHNR and CDR2 FQNEAQ (reference sequence). The CDR3 extends over 18 amino acids. The V end was cut by 1 base, the J end by 0 bases, with 15 bases between. This chain's CDR3 is CASSLDPWWGATNEKLFF. The CDR3 coding sequence is TGTGCCAGCAGCTTAGACCCTTGGTGGGGAGCAACTAATGAAAAACTGTTTTTT. Drawing the rest from reference TRBV7-9 and TRBJ1-4, the complete variable domain is DTGVSQNPRHKITKRGQNVTFRCDPISEHNRLYWYRQTLGQGPEFLTYFQNEAQLEKSRLLSDRFSAERPKGSFSTLEIQRTEQGDSAMYLCASSLDPWWGATNEKLFFGSGTQLSVL.

About this clonotype itself: A much bigger clone sits one base away, suggesting this may be a read error. V usage is TRBV12-3 or TRBV12-4 and J usage is TRBJ1-3; D uncertain. The length of the CDR3 is 14 residues. V gave up 6 bases and J gave up 0 bases, with 9 bases separating them. In nucleotides, the CDR3 is TGTGCCAGCAGCCGGGCAAGCTCTGGAAACACCATATATTTT. It codes for CASSRASSGNTIYF.

The table lists this clonotype with many counts. V is TRBV7-2 and J is TRBJ1-2, with a weak D call TRBD1 (6 bases). V was trimmed by 4 bases and J by 4 bases, leaving 10 bases between them. The germline V gene encodes CDR1 SGHTA and CDR2 FQGNSA. The CDR3 runs to 13 residues. The CDR3 reads CASSSTGPYGYTF. The CDR3 DNA sequence: TGTGCCAGCAGCTCGACAGGCCCCTATGGCTACACCTTC.

This clonotype has at least ten counts. This sequence joins TRBV7-3 and TRBJ2-3; the D gene is possibly TRBD2 (5 bases). The CDR3 runs to 13 residues. Germline CDR1 reads SGHTA; CDR2 reads FQGTGA. V shed 4 bases and J shed 6 bases, with 11 bases lying between them. CDR3 in amino acids: CASSSDSVDTQYF. The CDR3, as DNA: TGTGCCAGCAGCTCCGATAGCGTGGATACGCAGTATTTT.

This clonotype was seen repeatedly, ten times or more. The rearrangement joins TRBV14 to TRBJ2-3; unclear D gene. The V and J ends lost 1 base and 6 bases respectively, with 8 bases between them. The CDR3 sequence is 13 residues long. Germline V lookup: CDR1 SGHDN, CDR2 FVKESK. The CDR3 DNA reads as TGTGCCAGCAGCCAAGTCCCAGTGGATACGCAGTATTTT. Amino acid sequence: CASSQVPVDTQYF.

This clonotype was seen ten or more times. The V and J genes are TRBV5-1 and TRBJ2-5; TRBD2 agrees at 11 bases. The CDR3 runs 16 residues. Germline V gives CDR1 SGHRS, CDR2 YFSETQ. V gave up 1 base and J gave up 1 base; unmatched junction bases: 3. CDR3 DNA sequence: TGCGCCAGCAGCTTGTTACTAGCGGGGGTCCAAGAGACCCAGTACTTC. Protein: CASSLLLAGVQETQYF.

This clonotype was seen a handful of times. The gene calls are TRBV2 and TRBJ1-5; the D gene is possibly TRBD1 (6 bases). Trimming left V 8 bases short and J 1 base short, with 12 bases between. Per germline, CDR1 SNHLY and CDR2 FYNNEI. The CDR3 has 14 amino acids. The CDR3 protein is CASDDRTSNQPQHF. The CDR3, as DNA: TGTGCCAGCGATGACAGGACCAGCAATCAGCCCCAGCATTTT.

The chain links TRBV29-1 to TRBJ2-3, with a tentative D call TRBD2 (6 bases). Between the trimmed V and J ends, which lost 4 bases and 8 bases, there was a span of 16 bases. CDR3 length: 13 residues. Germline CDR1 and CDR2: SQVTM and ANQGSEA. The CDR3 spells CSVVPSSAGTQYF. The CDR3 DNA reads TGCAGCGTTGTCCCGTCTAGCGCGGGTACGCAGTATTTT.

This clonotype was observed a handful of times. The chain carries TRBV29-1 and TRBJ2-4; D may be TRBD1 (6 bases). V lost 2 bases, J lost 0 bases, and 11 bases lay in between. Germline CDR1 and CDR2: SQVTM and ANQGSEA. The CDR3 has 15 residues. The CDR3 spells CSVEWGHTAKNIQYF. For the CDR3, the DNA is TGCAGCGTTGAATGGGGGCATACAGCCAAAAACATTCAGTACTTC.

This clonotype was recorded many times. The DNA of the CDR3 is TGTGCCAGCAGTGAAGGCGGCCAGAACAATGAGCAGTTCTTC. Protein product: CASSEGGQNNEQFF. The chain has TRBV6-1 and TRBJ2-1; D gene ambiguous. Germline V gene sequence: CDR1 MNHNS, CDR2 SASEGT. The CDR3 has 14 residues. The V end was cut by 1 base, the J end by 5 bases, with 9 bases between.